This T cell receptor beta chain was captured in a study of T-cell reconstitution after alpha-beta-depleted transplantation in children. This clonotype was counted ten times or more. Using unique molecular identifiers, the investigators prepared the TCRbeta library. Using its own MiXCR run on the PCR reads, TCRdb lists one record per CDR3 protein. Of 230,000 or so distinct CDR3 sequences in the sample, roughly a tenth are singletons; the top ten hold approximately 5%. The receptor was derived from a human donor who donated a stem cell graft to a child with SCID. The specimen was PBMCs from the stem cell graft donor, collected from the stem cell graft.

In DNA, the CDR3 is TGCGCCAGCAGCTTTACACAGGGTGGGGAGCAGTACTTC. Translation gives CASSFTQGGEQYF. The chain has TRBV5-1 and TRBJ2-7, with D possibly matching TRBD1 (6 bases). V was clipped by 2 bases and J by 7 bases, with 13 bases between them. The length of the CDR3 is 13 residues. Germline CDR1 reads SGHRS; CDR2 reads YFSETQ.